The T cell receptor (beta chain) described here comes from a study of cytomegalovirus exposure and HLA in healthy donors. Regarding the study as a whole: Because they were indistinguishable, some V segments, including TRBV6-2 and TRBV6-3, were excluded.

This CDR3 contains 16 residues. Germline V gene sequence: CDR1 SGHKS, CDR2 YYEKEE (reference sequence). Trimming stripped 0 bases from V and 0 bases from J, with 12 bases between. PCR involved 60 Vbeta and 13 Jbeta primers. Assay: immunoSEQ multiplex PCR; the TCRdb copy retains only in-frame clones and omits some. The sample shows 150,000 to 200,000 clones, around 81% of them seen only once. For this clone: Its antigen is still unknown.

The source of this sequence is a woman under 40 in good health and CMV-seronegative. The sample was PBMCs. The rearrangement links TRBV5-5 to TRBJ1-1; D remains unclear. In DNA form, the CDR3 reads TGTGCCAGCAGCTTGGGTTTGGTCTATTTGAACACTGAAGCTTTCTTT. It encodes CASSLGLVYLNTEAFF.